Shown below are 14 T cell receptor beta chains from a single sample sequenced in a study of CD8 T cells in Susac syndrome. Reverse transcription of 0.5 to 1 ug RNA was performed with random hexamers. A single record per CDR3 protein comes from TCRdb applying MiXCR to the immunoSEQ multiplex PCR reads. The sample records around 170,000 distinct CDR3 sequences, approximately 94% being singletons. The sequenced sample consisted of CD4+ T cells from PBMCs. Receptors were obtained from a human donor with Susac syndrome.

The rearrangement joins TRBV24-1 to TRBJ2-1, with TRBD2 matching over 12 bases. Germline assignment: CDR1 KGHDR and CDR2 SFDVKD. J lost 8 bases, V lost 2 bases, and 9 bases had no gene match. The CDR3 consists of 17 residues. CDR3 residues: CATSDSKTSGSLDEQFF. The CDR3 coding sequence is TGTGCCACCAGTGATTCCAAGACTAGCGGGAGTCTTGATGAGCAGTTCTTC.

The chain uses TRBV28 and TRBJ1-5; D may be TRBD1 (5 bases). CDR3 length: 16 amino acids. V lost 5 bases and J lost 1, with 15 bases in between. Germline V gene data show CDR1 as MDHEN and CDR2 as SYDVKM. Here the CDR3 reads CASSALGGGSNQPQHF. The CDR3 DNA reads TGTGCCAGCAGTGCCTTGGGGGGGGGAAGCAATCAGCCCCAGCATTTT.

This rearrangement joins TRBV12-5 to TRBJ2-4, with a weak D call TRBD2 (6 bases). V was cut by 7 bases and J by 0 bases, with 16 bases left in between. The CDR3 sequence is 16 residues long. Germline V lookup: CDR1 LGHNT, CDR2 FRNRAP. The CDR3 is CASALRGVLAKNIQYF. The CDR3 DNA is TGTGCTAGTGCCTTGCGCGGGGTCCTAGCCAAAAACATTCAGTACTTC.

V is TRBV20-1 and J is TRBJ2-3; D is possibly TRBD2 (6 bases). Germline CDR1 reads DFQATT; CDR2 reads SNEGSKA (reference sequence). The CDR3 has 14 amino acids. Trimming took 4 bases from V and 0 from J, leaving 11 bases between them. CDR3 sequence: CSANRDSSTDTQYF. The CDR3 bases are TGCAGTGCTAACCGGGACTCTAGCACAGATACGCAGTATTTT.

This chain links TRBV7-9 with TRBJ2-1; 9 nucleotides line up with TRBD2. Unmatched junction bases numbered 8, after V lost 2 bases and J lost 6 bases. Per germline, CDR1 SEHNR and CDR2 FQNEAQ (reference sequence). The CDR3 has 16 amino acids. CDR3 coding DNA: TGTGCCAGCAGCTTATCGACTAGCGGTCCGGTCAATGAGCAGTTCTTC. The encoded protein is CASSLSTSGPVNEQFF.

This clonotype appeared once. This chain joins TRBV19 and TRBJ2-4; D remains unclear. The CDR3 is 15 residues long. With 5 bases removed from V and 1 base from J, the gap between germline ends came to 12 bases. The germline CDR1 and CDR2 sequences are LNHDA and SQIVND (reference sequence). The CDR3 sequence: CASSSLGAAKNIQYF. The CDR3 nucleotides are TGTGCCAGTAGTTCCCTCGGAGCGGCCAAAAACATTCAGTACTTC.

This clonotype was picked up a small number of times. V is TRBV4-1 and J is TRBJ2-1; 7 bases agree with TRBD2. Germline V gene lookup returns CDR1 MGHRA and CDR2 YSYEKL. This CDR3 is 17 amino acids long. Germline trimming cut 0 bases from V and 0 bases from J; bases unmatched to any gene: 5. In DNA, the CDR3 is TGCGCCAGCAGCCAAGACCAGCGGGGTCACTCCTACAATGAGCAGTTCTTC. Translated, it gives CASSQDQRGHSYNEQFF.

V is TRBV7-9 and J is TRBJ2-5, with 7 bases identical to TRBD1. Germline V gene sequence: CDR1 SEHNR, CDR2 FQNEAQ (reference sequence). The CDR3 runs 13 residues. Losses at the gene ends were 10 bases for V and 4 bases for J; bases not matched to a gene: 9. This chain's CDR3 is CATYRTGRETQYF. The CDR3 DNA reads as TGTGCCACCTACCGGACAGGAAGAGAGACCCAGTACTTC. The full variable domain, completed using reference TRBV7-9 and TRBJ2-5, is DTGVSQNPRHKITKRGQNVTFRCDPISEHNRLYWYRQTLGQGPEFLTYFQNEAQLEKSRLLSDRFSAERPKGSFSTLEIQRTEQGDSAMYLCATYRTGRETQYFGPGTRLLVL.

The CDR3 bases are TGCAGCGCACCGGGACGCGGGTCGAATGAGCAGTTCTTC. Translating gives CSAPGRGSNEQFF. The chain links TRBV29-1 to TRBJ2-1; D may match TRBD1 or TRBD2 (5 bases each). Germline CDR1 reads SQVTM; CDR2 reads ANQGSEA. Trimming removed 7 bases at V and 7 bases at J, with 17 bases between. The CDR3 has 13 amino acids.

The CDR3 reads CSVYGENTEAFF. In DNA, the CDR3 is TGCAGCGTTTATGGTGAGAACACTGAAGCTTTCTTT. The chain couples TRBV29-1 to TRBJ1-1; D not certain. Deletions cut 5 bases from V and 1 base from J, with 8 bases between. The CDR3 consists of 12 residues. Per germline, CDR1 SQVTM and CDR2 ANQGSEA.

The chain links TRBV15 to TRBJ2-2; TRBD2 agrees at 9 bases. The junction had 6 bases not matched to a gene; V was cut back by 1 base and J by 6 bases. In germline, CDR1 is LNHNV, CDR2 YYDKDF (reference sequence). The CDR3 covers 16 residues. The CDR3 protein is CATSRAFAGGPGELFF. DNA of the CDR3: TGTGCCACCAGCAGAGCATTTGCGGGAGGGCCCGGGGAGCTGTTTTTT.

This chain joins TRBV24-1 and TRBJ1-1, with unresolved D. This CDR3 has 13 amino acids. V gave up 3 bases and J gave up 1 base, with 5 bases separating them. CDR1 and CDR2 from the germline V gene are KGHDR and SFDVKD. CDR3 nucleotide sequence: TGTGCCACCAGTGATAAACAGAACACTGAAGCTTTCTTT. It codes for CATSDKQNTEAFF.

V gene TRBV20-1 combines with J gene TRBJ1-2; a weak D match, TRBD1 (5 bases). Trimming shortened V by 3 bases and J by 8 bases, and 13 bases separated the two germline ends. The CDR3 contains 12 residues. In germline, CDR1 is DFQATT, CDR2 SNEGSKA (reference sequence). The CDR3 DNA reads as TGCAGTGCTAGCGAGCGACAGTGGGGCTACACCTTC. Amino acid sequence: CSASERQWGYTF.

The chain uses TRBV6-5 and TRBJ2-5; 9 nucleotides match TRBD1. Germline V gene lookup returns CDR1 MNHEY and CDR2 SVGAGI. The CDR3 is 14 amino acids. The junction had 5 bases not matched to a gene; V was cut back by 5 bases and J by 4 bases. The CDR3 DNA is TGTGCCAGCAGTGATGGGGACAGGGTAGAGACCCAGTACTTC. Translation gives CASSDGDRVETQYF.